This is a list of T cell receptor beta chains from one sample in a study of cytomegalovirus exposure and HLA in healthy donors. The assay was immunoSEQ multiplex PCR, and TCRdb's table has in-frame clones only and misses some. This table holds 50,000 to 70,000 clones, 65% to 85% found once. Sequencing was carried out using PBMCs. The receptors originated from a male donor in good health and CMV-seronegative. Both conserved end residues are part of each CDR3. Fields, in order: clone size, J gene, D gene, V gene, CDR3 protein, CDR3 DNA. D genes are given only for firm matches. Expanded clones get a size class; other rows say once, few or many, or leave the size out.

.,TRBJ2-7,TRBD1,TRBV11-3,CASSFGTGGGEQYF,TGTGCCAGCAGCTTCGGGACAGGCGGTGGAGAGCAGTACTTC
few,TRBJ1-1,.,TRBV6-6,CASSNRDTEAFF,TGTGCCAGCAGTAACAGGGACACTGAAGCTTTCTTT
few,TRBJ1-5,.,TRBV7-8,CASSQGSGGQNNQPQHF,TGTGCCAGCAGCCAAGGTAGTGGGGGCCAGAACAATCAGCCCCAGCATTTT
.,TRBJ2-7,TRBD2,TRBV11-3,CAIHIGLADYEQYF,TGTGCCATTCATATCGGACTAGCGGATTACGAGCAGTACTTC
.,TRBJ1-1,.,TRBV14,CASSPRGNTEAFF,TGTGCCAGCAGCCCCAGGGGGAACACTGAAGCTTTCTTT
.,TRBJ1-1,TRBD1,TRBV19,CASRLQGPSSNTEAFF,TGTGCCAGTAGGCTACAGGGGCCGTCCTCGAACACTGAAGCTTTCTTT
.,TRBJ1-1,TRBD1,TRBV2,CASTGGDPEAFF,TGTGCCAGCACAGGGGGTGATCCTGAAGCTTTCTTT
.,TRBJ1-6,.,TRBV6-5,CASSYSFPGGHSPLHF,TGTGCCAGCAGTTATAGTTTCCCGGGGGGGCATTCACCCCTCCACTTT
.,TRBJ2-1,.,TRBV5-1,CASRGVTGYNEQFF,TGCGCCAGCAGGGGGGTGACAGGATACAATGAGCAGTTCTTC
.,TRBJ2-7,TRBD1,TRBV13,CASSLEPGTATTYEQYF,TGTGCCAGCAGCTTAGAGCCCGGGACAGCGACCACCTACGAGCAGTACTTC
few,TRBJ1-5,TRBD1,TRBV9,CASSRDRGNQPQHF,TGTGCCAGCAGCCGCGACAGGGGAAATCAGCCCCAGCATTTT
.,TRBJ2-7,TRBD1,TRBV7-9,CASSPPQGAYEQYF,TGTGCCAGCAGCCCCCCACAGGGGGCCTACGAGCAGTACTTC